One and the same sample provided the 11 T cell receptor beta chains below, sequenced in a study of cytomegalovirus exposure and HLA in healthy donors. Here immunoSEQ multiplex PCR was the method, and the copy in TCRdb shows in-frame clones only, minus some. The data contain 85,000 to 130,000 clones, about 87% of them singletons. The sequenced sample was PBMCs. The receptors shown here come from a woman under 30 in good health and CMV-seropositive.

The chain links TRBV19 to TRBJ1-1; D gene ambiguous. This CDR3 has 15 residues. V was shortened by 3 bases and J by 6 bases, with 17 bases between the two germline ends. Germline V gene lookup returns CDR1 LNHDA and CDR2 SQIVND (reference sequence). The CDR3 bases are TGTGCCAGTAGTATTACTTCGGCGCGGTTCGCTGAAGCTTTCTTT. Translating gives CASSITSARFAEAFF.

The chain recombines TRBV15 with TRBJ1-4; D is perhaps TRBD1 (5 bases). Germline V gene data show CDR1 as LNHNV and CDR2 as YYDKDF (reference sequence). V lost 0 bases and J 7 bases, leaving 12 bases between the germline ends. The CDR3 extends over 15 amino acids. In nucleotides, the CDR3 is TGTGCCACCAGCAGAGATTGGGGGGTTCGTGAAAAACTGTTTTTT. Translating it yields CATSRDWGVREKLFF.

Notes on this clone: The identical CDR3 is also encoded by other nucleotide sequences in the sample. The chain links TRBV7-9 to TRBJ1-1; the D gene is possibly TRBD1 (6 bases). The V gene lost 8 bases and the J gene lost 0 bases, with 10 bases spanning the gap. This CDR3 has 13 residues. CDR1 and CDR2 from the germline V gene are SEHNR and FQNEAQ (reference sequence). The CDR3 region has the DNA TGTGCCAGCGAGACAGGCATGAACACTGAAGCTTTCTTT. Translation: CASETGMNTEAFF.

This chain connects TRBV7-8 to TRBJ1-1; no clear D. CDR3 size: 13 residues. Trimming pared 0 bases from V and 5 bases from J, leaving 7 bases between. Looked up from germline, CDR1 is SGHVS and CDR2 is FQNEAQ. CDR3 DNA: TGTGCCAGCAGCTTAGCGACGGGGACTGAAGCTTTCTTT. This gives the protein CASSLATGTEAFF.

The gene calls are TRBV4-1 and TRBJ1-4, with 7 bases matching TRBD1. The germline V gene encodes CDR1 MGHRA and CDR2 YSYEKL. CDR3 length: 17 residues. V dropped 4 bases and J dropped 0; count of bases not matched to a gene: 8. CDR3 bases: TGCGCCAGCAGCCCAGCTGACAGGGTTGCAACTAATGAAAAACTGTTTTTT. Its protein is CASSPADRVATNEKLFF.

This chain joins TRBV6-5 and TRBJ1-1; D is perhaps TRBD1 (6 bases). The germline V gene encodes CDR1 MNHEY and CDR2 SVGAGI. This CDR3 region has 14 residues. The V gene lost 5 bases and the J gene lost 7 bases, with 17 bases spanning the gap. CDR3 amino acids: CASSLLGADLEAFF. The CDR3 DNA follows: TGTGCCAGCAGTCTCCTGGGGGCCGATCTTGAAGCTTTCTTT.

The V call is TRBV2, the J call TRBJ2-7; 7 nucleotides line up with TRBD1. J gave up 3 bases and V 6 bases, and 5 bases lay outside the gene matches. Germline lookup yields CDR1 SNHLY and CDR2 FYNNEI. The CDR3 has 13 amino acids. CDR3 coding DNA: TGTGCCAGCAGAGGGGGCAGCTTCTACGAGCAGTACTTC. Its protein is CASRGGSFYEQYF. Based on the CDR3 plus reference TRBV2 and TRBJ2-7, the full variable domain is EPEVTQTPSHQVTQMGQEVILRCVPISNHLYFYWYRQILGQKVEFLVSFYNNEISEKSEIFDDQFSVERPDGSNFTLKIRSTKLEDSAMYFCASRGGSFYEQYFGPGTRLTVT.

The chain recombines TRBV13 with TRBJ1-1; D gene unclear. The CDR3 length is 13 residues. CDR1 is PRHDT and CDR2 is FYEKMQ in the germline V gene (reference sequence). V was clipped by 2 bases and J by 1 base, with 5 bases between them. CDR3 in amino acids: CASSLLSNTEAFF. The CDR3, as DNA: TGTGCCAGCAGCTTATTATCGAACACTGAAGCTTTCTTT.

This chain links TRBV11-2 with TRBJ2-1, with 7 bases lining up with TRBD2. CDR3 size: 16 residues. The germline V gene encodes CDR1 SGHAT and CDR2 FQNNGV. V was pared by 1 base and J by 0 bases, with 3 bases of the junction left unmatched. DNA for the CDR3: TGTGCCAGCAGCTTAGTGTGGGGGGGCTCCTACAATGAGCAGTTCTTC. Its protein product is CASSLVWGGSYNEQFF.

The genes are TRBV28 and TRBJ1-2; D is perhaps TRBD1 (5 bases). Germline V gene lookup returns CDR1 MDHEN and CDR2 SYDVKM. The CDR3 has 14 residues. Trimming pared 6 bases from V and 5 bases from J, leaving 16 bases between. The CDR3, as DNA: TGTGCCAGCAGCAGACAGAAAATTTCGTATGGCTACACCTTC. Amino acids: CASSRQKISYGYTF.

This rearrangement joins TRBV2 to TRBJ2-5; TRBD2 aligns across 7 bases. V lost 4 bases to trimming and J lost 4 bases; unmatched junction nucleotides: 6. There are 14 residues in the CDR3. CDR1 is SNHLY and CDR2 is FYNNEI in the germline V gene. CDR3 sequence reads: CASSGGGRAETQYF. The CDR3 DNA reads TGTGCCAGCAGTGGGGGTGGGAGGGCAGAGACCCAGTACTTC.